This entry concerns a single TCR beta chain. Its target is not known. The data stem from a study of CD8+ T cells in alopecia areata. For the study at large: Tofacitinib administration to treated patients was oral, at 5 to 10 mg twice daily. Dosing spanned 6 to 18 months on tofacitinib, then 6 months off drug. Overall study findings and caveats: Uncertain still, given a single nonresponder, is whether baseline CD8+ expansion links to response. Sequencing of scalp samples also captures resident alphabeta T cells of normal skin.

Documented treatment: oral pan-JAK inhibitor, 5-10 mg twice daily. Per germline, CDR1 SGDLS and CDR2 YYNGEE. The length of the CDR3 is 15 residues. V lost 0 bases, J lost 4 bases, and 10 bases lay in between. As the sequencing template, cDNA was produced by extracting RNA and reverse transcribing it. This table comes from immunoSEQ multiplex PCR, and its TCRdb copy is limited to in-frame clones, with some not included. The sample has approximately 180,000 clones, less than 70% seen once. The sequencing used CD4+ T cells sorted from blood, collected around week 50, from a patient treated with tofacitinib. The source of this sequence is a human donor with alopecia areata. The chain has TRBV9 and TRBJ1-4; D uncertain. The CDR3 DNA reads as TGTGCCAGCAGCGTAGACGCGGCTCTTAATGAAAAACTGTTTTTT. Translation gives CASSVDAALNEKLFF.